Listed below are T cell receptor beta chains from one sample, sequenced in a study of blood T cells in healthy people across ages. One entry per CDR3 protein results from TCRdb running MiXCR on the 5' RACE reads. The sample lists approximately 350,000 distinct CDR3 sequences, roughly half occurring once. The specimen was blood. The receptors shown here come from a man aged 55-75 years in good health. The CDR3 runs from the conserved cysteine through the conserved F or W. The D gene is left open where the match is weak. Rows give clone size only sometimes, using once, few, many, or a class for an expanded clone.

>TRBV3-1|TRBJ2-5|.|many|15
CASSQDAAGKETQYF
TGTGCCAGCAGCCAAGATGCGGCGGGGAAAGAGACCCAGTACTTC
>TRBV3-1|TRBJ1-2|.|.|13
CASSLEGGYGYTF
TGTGCCAGCAGCCTCGAGGGGGGGTATGGCTACACCTTC
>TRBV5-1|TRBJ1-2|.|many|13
CASSLSHRDGYTF
TGCGCCAGCAGCTTGAGTCACCGGGATGGCTACACCTTC
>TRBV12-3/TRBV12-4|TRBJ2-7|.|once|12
CASSSDEYEQYF
TGTGCCAGCAGCTCGGACGAATACGAGCAGTACTTC
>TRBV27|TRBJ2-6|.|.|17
CASSWTAALSGANVLTF
TGTGCCAGCAGTTGGACAGCCGCCCTCTCTGGGGCCAACGTCCTGACTTTC
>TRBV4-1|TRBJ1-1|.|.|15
CASSQLTAGNTEAFF
TGCGCCAGCAGCCAACTTACCGCGGGGAACACTGAAGCTTTCTTT
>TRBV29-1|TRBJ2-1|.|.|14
CFDLVGPLDNEQFF
TGCTTTGACCTCGTGGGACCCCTTGACAATGAGCAGTTCTTC
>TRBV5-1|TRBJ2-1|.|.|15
CASSLEGSSYNEQFF
TGCGCCAGCAGCTTGGAGGGGAGCTCCTACAATGAGCAGTTCTTC
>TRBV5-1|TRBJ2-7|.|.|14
CASSLTTGGNEQYF
TGCGCCAGCAGCCTTACTACGGGTGGGAACGAGCAGTACTTC
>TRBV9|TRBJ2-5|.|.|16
CASSPHLGVVRETQYF
TGTGCCAGCAGCCCTCACCTGGGGGTAGTTCGGGAGACCCAGTACTTC
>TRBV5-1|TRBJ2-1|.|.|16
CASSATGGNSYNEQFF
TGCGCCAGCAGCGCGACGGGGGGCAACTCCTACAATGAGCAGTTCTTC
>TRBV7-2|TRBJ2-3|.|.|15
CASSLGLMSTDTQYF
TGTGCCAGCAGCTTAGGACTAATGAGCACAGATACGCAGTATTTT
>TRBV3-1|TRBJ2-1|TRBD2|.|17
CASSLYSGRARGNEQFF
TGTGCCAGCAGCCTCTATAGCGGGAGGGCCAGGGGCAATGAGCAGTTCTTC
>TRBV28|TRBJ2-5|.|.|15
CASSPRTSPIETQYF
TGTGCCAGCAGTCCAAGGACTTCACCGATAGAGACCCAGTACTTC
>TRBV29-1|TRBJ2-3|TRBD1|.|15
CSVTGGTGNTDTQYF
TGCAGCGTTACCGGTGGGACAGGGAACACAGATACGCAGTATTTT
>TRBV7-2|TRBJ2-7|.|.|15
CVSSLGTDLGYEQYF
TGTGTCAGCAGCTTAGGGACCGACTTAGGCTACGAGCAGTACTTC
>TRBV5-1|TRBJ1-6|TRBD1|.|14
CASSSTGTNSPLHF
TGCGCCAGCAGCTCGACAGGGACCAATTCACCCCTCCACTTT
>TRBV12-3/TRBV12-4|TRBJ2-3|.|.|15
CASSTRPTLPDTQYF
TGTGCCAGCAGTACGCGTCCCACGTTGCCAGATACGCAGTATTTT
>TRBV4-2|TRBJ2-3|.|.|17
CASSQGARDPGTDTQYF
TGTGCCAGCAGCCAGGGGGCTCGGGACCCGGGCACAGATACGCAGTATTTT
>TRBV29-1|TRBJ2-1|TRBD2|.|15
CSVAGLAGAYNEQFF
TGCAGCGTAGCAGGACTAGCGGGGGCATACAATGAGCAGTTCTTC
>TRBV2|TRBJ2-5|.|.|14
CASKRGHKEETQYF
TGTGCCAGCAAAAGAGGACACAAAGAAGAGACCCAGTACTTC
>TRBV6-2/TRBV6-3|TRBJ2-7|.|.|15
CASGLGGQATYEQYF
TGTGCCAGCGGACTAGGGGGACAGGCCACCTACGAGCAGTACTTC
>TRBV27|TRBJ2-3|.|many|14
CASSKKTSTDTQYF
TGTGCCAGCAGCAAGAAAACTAGCACAGATACGCAGTATTTT
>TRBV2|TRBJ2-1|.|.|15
CASSADHPSHNEQFF
TGTGCCAGCAGTGCCGACCACCCCTCTCACAATGAGCAGTTCTTC
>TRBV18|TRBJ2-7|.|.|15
CASSPGQGSTYEQYF
TGTGCCAGCTCACCAGGGCAGGGGTCGACCTACGAGCAGTACTTC
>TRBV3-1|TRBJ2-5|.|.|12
CASSPRRSEQYF
TGTGCCAGCAGCCCCAGGCGGAGTGAGCAGTACTTC
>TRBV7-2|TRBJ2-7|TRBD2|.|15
CASSFGTSGSYEQYF
TGTGCCAGCAGCTTTGGGACTAGCGGCTCCTACGAGCAGTACTTC
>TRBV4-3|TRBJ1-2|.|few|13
CASSQEEGSGYTF
TGCGCCAGCAGCCAAGAAGAGGGATCTGGCTACACCTTC
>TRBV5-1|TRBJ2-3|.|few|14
CASSLRQLTDTQYF
TGCGCCAGCAGCTTGCGGCAACTCACAGATACGCAGTATTTT
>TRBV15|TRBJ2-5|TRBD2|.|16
CTTSRDGTGGKETQYF
TGTACCACCAGCAGAGATGGGACCGGGGGGAAAGAGACCCAGTACTTC
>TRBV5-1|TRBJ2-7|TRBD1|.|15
CASSIGTGASYEQYF
TGCGCCAGCAGCATCGGGACAGGGGCTTCCTACGAGCAGTACTTC
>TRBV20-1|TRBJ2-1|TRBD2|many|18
CSAKGGLAGPISYNEQFF
TGCAGTGCTAAGGGGGGGCTAGCGGGTCCCATTTCCTACAATGAGCAGTTCTTC
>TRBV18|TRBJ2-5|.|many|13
CASSPVGVETQYF
TGTGCCAGCTCCCCTGTTGGAGTCGAGACCCAGTACTTC
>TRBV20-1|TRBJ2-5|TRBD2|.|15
CSARGTSGRLREQYF
TGCAGTGCTAGAGGAACTAGCGGGAGACTGAGAGAGCAGTACTTC
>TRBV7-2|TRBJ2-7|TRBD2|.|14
CASTLRGTTYEQYF
TGTGCCAGCACTCTTAGAGGGACTACCTACGAGCAGTACTTC
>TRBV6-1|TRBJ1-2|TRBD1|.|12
CASSAGTAGYTF
TGTGCCAGCAGTGCCGGGACAGCTGGCTACACCTTC
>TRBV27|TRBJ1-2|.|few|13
CASSSTGSSGYTF
TGTGCCAGCAGTTCGACCGGGAGTAGTGGCTACACCTTC
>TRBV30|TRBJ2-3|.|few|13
CAWKYLSTDTQYF
TGTGCCTGGAAGTACCTGAGCACAGATACGCAGTATTTT
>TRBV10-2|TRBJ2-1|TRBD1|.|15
CASKPGGGSYNEQFF
TGCGCCAGCAAACCAGGGGGCGGCTCCTACAATGAGCAGTTCTTC
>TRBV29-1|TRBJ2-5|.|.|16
CSATDPYWEVEETQYF
TGCAGCGCCACCGATCCTTATTGGGAGGTGGAGGAGACCCAGTACTTC
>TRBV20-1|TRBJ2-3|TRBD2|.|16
CSAGPGLAGREDTQYF
TGCAGTGCTGGCCCGGGACTAGCGGGTCGTGAAGATACGCAGTATTTT
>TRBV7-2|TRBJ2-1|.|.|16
CASSPPRLRVGNEQFF
TGTGCCAGCAGCCCTCCCCGGCTCCGGGTAGGCAATGAGCAGTTCTTC
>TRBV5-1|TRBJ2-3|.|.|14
CASSLTGPPDTQYF
TGCGCCAGCAGCTTGACAGGGCCCCCAGATACGCAGTATTTT
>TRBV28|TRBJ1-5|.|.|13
CASSFQGIQPQHF
TGTGCCAGCAGTTTTCAGGGCATTCAGCCCCAGCATTTT
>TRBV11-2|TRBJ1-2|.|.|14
CASSPNLRGKGYTF
TGTGCCAGCAGCCCCAACCTCAGGGGAAAAGGCTACACCTTC
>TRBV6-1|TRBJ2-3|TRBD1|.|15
CASRQVPGTGDTQYF
TGTGCCAGCAGACAGGTGCCGGGGACAGGTGATACGCAGTATTTT
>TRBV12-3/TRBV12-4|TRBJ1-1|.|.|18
CASSQAGFSGDSITEAFF
TGTGCCAGCAGCCAAGCCGGGTTCTCGGGGGATTCAATTACTGAAGCTTTCTTT
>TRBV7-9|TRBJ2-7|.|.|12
CASSRGAYEQYF
TGTGCCAGCAGTCGAGGAGCCTACGAGCAGTACTTC
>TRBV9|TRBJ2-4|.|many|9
CASLPNQYF
TGTGCCAGCTTACCCAACCAGTACTTC
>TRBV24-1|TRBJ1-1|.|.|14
CARRGQQQNTEAFF
TGTGCCAGACGAGGACAGCAGCAGAACACTGAAGCTTTCTTT
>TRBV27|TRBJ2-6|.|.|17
CASSLDSISSGANVLTF
TGTGCCAGCAGTTTGGACAGTATATCCTCTGGGGCCAACGTCCTGACTTTC
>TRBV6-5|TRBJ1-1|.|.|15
CASPPSAGEDPEAFF
TGTGCCAGCCCGCCGTCGGCAGGGGAAGACCCTGAAGCTTTCTTT
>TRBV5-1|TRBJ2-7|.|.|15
CASSLNGGVNNEQYF
TGCGCCAGCAGCCTCAACGGGGGAGTAAACAATGAGCAGTACTTC
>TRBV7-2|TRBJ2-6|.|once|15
CASSLGLTGANVLTF
TGTGCCAGCAGCTTAGGCTTGACTGGGGCCAACGTCCTGACTTTC
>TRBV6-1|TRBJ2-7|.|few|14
CASTSGTDFYEQYF
TGTGCCAGTACCTCCGGAACCGACTTCTACGAGCAGTACTTC
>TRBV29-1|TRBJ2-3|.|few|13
CSAATGAADTQYF
TGCAGCGCCGCGACGGGAGCCGCAGATACGCAGTATTTT